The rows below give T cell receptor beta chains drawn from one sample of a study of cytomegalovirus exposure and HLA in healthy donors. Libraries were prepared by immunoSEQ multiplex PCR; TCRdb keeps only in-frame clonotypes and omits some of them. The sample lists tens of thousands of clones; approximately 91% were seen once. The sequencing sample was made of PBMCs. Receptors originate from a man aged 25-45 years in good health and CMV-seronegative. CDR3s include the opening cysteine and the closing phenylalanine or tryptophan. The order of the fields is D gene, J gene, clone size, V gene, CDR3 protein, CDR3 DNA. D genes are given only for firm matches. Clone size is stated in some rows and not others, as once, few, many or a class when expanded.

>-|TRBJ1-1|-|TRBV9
CASTKHGNTEAFF
TGTGCCAGCACCAAGCATGGGAACACTGAAGCTTTCTTT
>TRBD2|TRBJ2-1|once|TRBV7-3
CASSLNVGSSGRGPLYEQFF
TGTGCCAGCAGCTTAAATGTTGGGTCTAGCGGGAGGGGGCCCCTCTATGAGCAGTTCTTC
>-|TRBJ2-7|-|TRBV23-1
CASSQWQGGPRGAHEQYF
TGCGCCAGCAGTCAATGGCAGGGCGGCCCTCGGGGGGCCCACGAGCAGTACTTC
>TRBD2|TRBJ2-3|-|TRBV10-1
CASSGLAGVTDTQYF
TGCGCCAGCAGCGGACTAGCGGGGGTCACAGATACGCAGTATTTT
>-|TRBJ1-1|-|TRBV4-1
CASCGEPRNTEAFF
TGCGCCAGCTGTGGGGAGCCGAGGAACACTGAAGCTTTCTTT
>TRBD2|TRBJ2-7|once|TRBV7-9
CASSLVLAGITHSYEQYF
TGTGCCAGCAGCTTAGTCCTAGCGGGGATTACCCACTCCTACGAGCAGTACTTC
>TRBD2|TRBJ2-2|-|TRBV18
CASSLTTSGRARTGELFF
TGTGCCAGCTCTCTGACAACTAGCGGGAGGGCCCGCACCGGGGAGCTGTTTTTT
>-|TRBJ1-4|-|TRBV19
CASSITGTNEKLFF
TGTGCCAGTAGTATAACAGGGACTAATGAAAAACTGTTTTTT
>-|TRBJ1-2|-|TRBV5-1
CASSLETGKNGYTF
TGCGCCAGCAGCTTGGAGACAGGAAAGAACGGCTACACCTTC
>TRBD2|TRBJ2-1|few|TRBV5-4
CASSNPLRTSGVDNEQFF
TGTGCCAGCAGCAACCCCCTTCGTACTAGCGGGGTAGACAATGAGCAGTTCTTC
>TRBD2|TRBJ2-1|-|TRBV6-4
CASSDGAGGPNEQFF
TGTGCCAGCAGTGACGGGGCGGGGGGACCCAATGAGCAGTTCTTC
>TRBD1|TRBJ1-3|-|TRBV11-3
CASSDPSGGSGNTIYF
TGTGCCAGCAGCGATCCATCAGGGGGCTCTGGAAACACCATATATTTT
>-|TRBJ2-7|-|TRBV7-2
CASSLGLAAYEQYF
TGTGCCAGCAGCTTAGGTTTAGCAGCCTACGAGCAGTACTTC
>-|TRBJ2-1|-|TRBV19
CASSIVPSYNEQFF
TGTGCCAGTAGTATAGTCCCATCCTACAATGAGCAGTTCTTC
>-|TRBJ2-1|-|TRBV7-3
CASSLMFGVSTYNEQFF
TGTGCCAGCAGCTTAATGTTCGGGGTTAGCACCTACAATGAGCAGTTCTTC
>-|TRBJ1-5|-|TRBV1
CTSSQTPYFRCDRLLLSIKPQHF
TGCACCAGCAGCCAGACCCCCTATTTTCGGTGCGACAGGCTTCTCCTATCGATAAAGCCCCAGCATTTT